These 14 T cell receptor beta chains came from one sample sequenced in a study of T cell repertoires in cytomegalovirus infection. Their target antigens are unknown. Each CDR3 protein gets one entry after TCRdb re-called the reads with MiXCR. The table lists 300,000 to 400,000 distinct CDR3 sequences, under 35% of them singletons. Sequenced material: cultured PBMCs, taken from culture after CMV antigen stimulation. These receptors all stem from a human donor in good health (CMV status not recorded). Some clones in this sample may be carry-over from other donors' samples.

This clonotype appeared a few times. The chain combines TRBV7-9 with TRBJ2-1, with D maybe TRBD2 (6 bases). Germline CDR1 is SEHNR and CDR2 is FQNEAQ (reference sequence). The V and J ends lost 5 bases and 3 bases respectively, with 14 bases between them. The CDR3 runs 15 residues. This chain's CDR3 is CASSLPGTVYNEQFF. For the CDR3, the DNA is TGTGCCAGCAGCCTACCGGGGACTGTCTACAATGAGCAGTTCTTC.

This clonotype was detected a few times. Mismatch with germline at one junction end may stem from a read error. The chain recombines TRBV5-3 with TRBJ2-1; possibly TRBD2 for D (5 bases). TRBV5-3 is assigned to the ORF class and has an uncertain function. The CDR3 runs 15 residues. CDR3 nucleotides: TGTGCCAGCAGCTTGAGACGGGAAACCTACAATGAGCAGTTCTTC. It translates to CASSLRRETYNEQFF.

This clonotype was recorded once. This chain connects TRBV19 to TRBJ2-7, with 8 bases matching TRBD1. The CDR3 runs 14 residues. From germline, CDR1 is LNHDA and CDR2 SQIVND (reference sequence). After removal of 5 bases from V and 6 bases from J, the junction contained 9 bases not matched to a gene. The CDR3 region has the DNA TGTGCCAGTAGTGTGGGGACAGGAACCGTCGAGCAGTACTTC. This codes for CASSVGTGTVEQYF. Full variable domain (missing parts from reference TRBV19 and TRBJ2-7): DGGITQSPKYLFRKEGQNVTLSCEQNLNHDAMYWYRQDPGQGLRLIYYSQIVNDFQKGDIAEGYSVSREKKESFPLTVTSAQKNPTAFYLCASSVGTGTVEQYFGPGTRLTVT.

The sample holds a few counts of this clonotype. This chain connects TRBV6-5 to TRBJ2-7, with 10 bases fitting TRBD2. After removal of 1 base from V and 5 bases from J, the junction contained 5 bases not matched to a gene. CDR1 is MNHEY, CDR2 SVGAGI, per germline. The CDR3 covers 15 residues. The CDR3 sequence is CASSYLASGGNEQYF. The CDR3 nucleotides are TGTGCCAGCAGTTACTTGGCTAGCGGGGGTAACGAGCAGTACTTC.

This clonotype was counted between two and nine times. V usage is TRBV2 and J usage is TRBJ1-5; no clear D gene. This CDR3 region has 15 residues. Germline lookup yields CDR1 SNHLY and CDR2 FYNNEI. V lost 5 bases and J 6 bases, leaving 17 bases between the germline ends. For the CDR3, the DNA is TGTGCCAGCAGTACCGCGGGGAGCGGGATTCAGCCCCAGCATTTT. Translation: CASSTAGSGIQPQHF.

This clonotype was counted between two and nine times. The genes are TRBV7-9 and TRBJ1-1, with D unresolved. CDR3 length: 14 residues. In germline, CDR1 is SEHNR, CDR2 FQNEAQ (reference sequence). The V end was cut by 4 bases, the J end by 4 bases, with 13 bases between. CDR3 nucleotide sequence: TGTGCCAGCAGCTCCCCGGGTAAGGGCACTGAAGCTTTCTTT. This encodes CASSSPGKGTEAFF.

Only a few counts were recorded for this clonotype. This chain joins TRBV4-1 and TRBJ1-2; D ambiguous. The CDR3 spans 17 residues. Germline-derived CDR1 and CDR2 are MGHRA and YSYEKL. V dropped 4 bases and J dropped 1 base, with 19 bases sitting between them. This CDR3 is CASSPTRGRVLNYGYTF. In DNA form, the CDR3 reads TGCGCCAGCAGCCCCACTCGGGGTAGGGTCCTTAACTATGGCTACACCTTC.

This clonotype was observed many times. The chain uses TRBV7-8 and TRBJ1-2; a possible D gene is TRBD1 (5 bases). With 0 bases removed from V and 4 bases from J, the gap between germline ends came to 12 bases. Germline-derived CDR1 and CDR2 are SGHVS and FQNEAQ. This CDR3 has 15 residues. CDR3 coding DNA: TGTGCCAGCAGCTTAGCGCCTTCGACAGCCTATGGCTACACCTTC. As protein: CASSLAPSTAYGYTF.

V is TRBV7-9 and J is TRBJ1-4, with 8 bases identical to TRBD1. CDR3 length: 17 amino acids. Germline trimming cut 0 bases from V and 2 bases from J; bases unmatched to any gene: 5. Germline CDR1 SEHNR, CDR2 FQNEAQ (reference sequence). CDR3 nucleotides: TGTGCCAGCAGCTTAGCGTCACAGGGGGTGACTAATGAAAAACTGTTTTTT. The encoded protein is CASSLASQGVTNEKLFF. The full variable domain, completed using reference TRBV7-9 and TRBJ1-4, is DTGVSQNPRHKITKRGQNVTFRCDPISEHNRLYWYRQTLGQGPEFLTYFQNEAQLEKSRLLSDRFSAERPKGSFSTLEIQRTEQGDSAMYLCASSLASQGVTNEKLFFGSGTQLSVL.

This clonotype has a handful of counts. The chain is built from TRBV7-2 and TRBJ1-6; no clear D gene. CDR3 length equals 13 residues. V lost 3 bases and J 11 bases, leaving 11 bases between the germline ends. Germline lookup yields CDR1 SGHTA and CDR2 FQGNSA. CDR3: CASSLSVTPPLHF. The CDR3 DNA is TGTGCCAGCAGCTTGTCAGTTACTCCACCCCTCCACTTT.

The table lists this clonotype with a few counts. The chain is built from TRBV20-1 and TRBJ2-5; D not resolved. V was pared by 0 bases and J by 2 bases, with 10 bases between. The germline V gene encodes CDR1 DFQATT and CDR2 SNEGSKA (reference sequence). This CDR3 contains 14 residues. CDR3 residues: CSARESHSQETQYF. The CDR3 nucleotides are TGCAGTGCTAGAGAGAGTCACAGTCAAGAGACCCAGTACTTC.

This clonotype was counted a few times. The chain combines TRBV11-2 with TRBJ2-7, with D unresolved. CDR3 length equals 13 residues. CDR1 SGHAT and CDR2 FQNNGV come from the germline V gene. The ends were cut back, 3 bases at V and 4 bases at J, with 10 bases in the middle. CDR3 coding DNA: TGTGCCAGCAGCTTGGGCTCCTATTACGAGCAGTACTTC. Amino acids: CASSLGSYYEQYF. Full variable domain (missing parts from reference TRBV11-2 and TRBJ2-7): EAGVAQSPRYKIIEKRQSVAFWCNPISGHATLYWYQQILGQGPKLLIQFQNNGVVDDSQLPKDRFSAERLKGVDSTLKIQPAKLEDSAVYLCASSLGSYYEQYFGPGTRLTVT.

CDR3 loop: CASSLGTGLTEAFF. The DNA for the CDR3 is TGTGCCAGCAGCTTAGGAACAGGGCTTACTGAAGCTTTCTTT. The chain recombines TRBV11-2 with TRBJ1-1, with D maybe TRBD1 (6 bases). There are 14 residues in the CDR3. CDR1 is SGHAT, CDR2 FQNNGV, per germline. V was pared by 1 base and J by 5 bases, with 11 bases between.

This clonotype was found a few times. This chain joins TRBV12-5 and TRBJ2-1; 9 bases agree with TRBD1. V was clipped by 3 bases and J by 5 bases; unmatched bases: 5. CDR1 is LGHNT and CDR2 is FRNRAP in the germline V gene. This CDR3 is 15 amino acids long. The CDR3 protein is CASGLGGQGNNEQFF. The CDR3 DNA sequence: TGTGCTAGTGGTTTAGGGGGACAGGGAAACAATGAGCAGTTCTTC.